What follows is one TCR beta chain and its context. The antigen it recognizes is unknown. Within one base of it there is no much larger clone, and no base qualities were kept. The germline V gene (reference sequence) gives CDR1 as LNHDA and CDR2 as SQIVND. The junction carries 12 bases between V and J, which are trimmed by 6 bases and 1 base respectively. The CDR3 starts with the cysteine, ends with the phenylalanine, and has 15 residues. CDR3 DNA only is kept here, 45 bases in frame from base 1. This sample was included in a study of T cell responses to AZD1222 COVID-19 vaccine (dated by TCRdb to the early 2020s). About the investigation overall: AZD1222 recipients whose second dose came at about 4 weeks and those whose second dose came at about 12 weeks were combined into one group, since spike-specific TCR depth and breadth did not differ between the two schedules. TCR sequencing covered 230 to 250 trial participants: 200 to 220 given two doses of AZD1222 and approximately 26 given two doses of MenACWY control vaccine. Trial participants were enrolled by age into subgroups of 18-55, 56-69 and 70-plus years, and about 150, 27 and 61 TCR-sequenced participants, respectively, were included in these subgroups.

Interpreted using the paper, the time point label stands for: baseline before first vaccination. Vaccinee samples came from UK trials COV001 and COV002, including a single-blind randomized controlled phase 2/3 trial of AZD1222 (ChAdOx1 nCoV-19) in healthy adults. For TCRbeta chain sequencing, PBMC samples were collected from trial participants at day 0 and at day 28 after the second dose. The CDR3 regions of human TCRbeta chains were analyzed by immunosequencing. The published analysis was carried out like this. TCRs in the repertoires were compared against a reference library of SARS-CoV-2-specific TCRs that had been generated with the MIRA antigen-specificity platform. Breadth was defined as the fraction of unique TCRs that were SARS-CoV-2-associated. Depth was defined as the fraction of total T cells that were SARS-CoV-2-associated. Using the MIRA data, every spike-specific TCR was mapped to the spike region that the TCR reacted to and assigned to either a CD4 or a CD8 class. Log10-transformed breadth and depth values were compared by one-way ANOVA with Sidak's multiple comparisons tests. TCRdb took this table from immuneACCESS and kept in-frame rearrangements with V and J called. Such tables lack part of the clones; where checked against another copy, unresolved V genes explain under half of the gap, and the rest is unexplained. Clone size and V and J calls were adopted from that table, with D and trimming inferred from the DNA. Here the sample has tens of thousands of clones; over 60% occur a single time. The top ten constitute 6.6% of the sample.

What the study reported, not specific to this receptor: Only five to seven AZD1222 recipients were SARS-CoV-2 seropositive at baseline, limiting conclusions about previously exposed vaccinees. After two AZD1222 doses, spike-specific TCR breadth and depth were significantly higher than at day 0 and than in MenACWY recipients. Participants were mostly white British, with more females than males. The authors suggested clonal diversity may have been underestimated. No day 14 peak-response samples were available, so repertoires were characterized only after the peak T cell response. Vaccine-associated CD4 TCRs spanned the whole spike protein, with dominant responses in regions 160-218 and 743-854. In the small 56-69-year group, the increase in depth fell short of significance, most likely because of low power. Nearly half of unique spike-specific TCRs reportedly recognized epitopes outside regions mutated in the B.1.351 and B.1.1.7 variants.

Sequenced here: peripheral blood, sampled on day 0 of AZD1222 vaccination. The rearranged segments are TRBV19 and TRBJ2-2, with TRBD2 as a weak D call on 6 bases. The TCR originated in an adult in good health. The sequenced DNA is TGTGCCAGTAGACCGGGACTGTTGAACACCGGGGAGCTGTTTTTT. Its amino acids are CASRPGLLNTGELFF.